The clone carrying this TCR beta chain was recorded many times. Every sequencing run generated over 170 million TCR-beta sequences from 15-18 subjects. MiXCR, run by TCRdb on the 5' RACE reads, gives a single entry per CDR3 protein. The sample consists of roughly 60,000 distinct CDR3 sequences, roughly 4% of them appearing once. This entry is derived from a study of neurological immune-mediated disorders. The CDR3 has 18 residues. Germline CDR1 SGHRS, CDR2 YFSETQ. Trimming took 3 bases from V and 5 from J, leaving 25 bases between them. Sequences were obtained from PBMCs. The clonotype originates from a woman aged 50 to 60 with multiple sclerosis. The V and J genes are TRBV5-1 and TRBJ2-3, with D perhaps matching TRBD2 (6 bases). The CDR3 DNA sequence: TGCGCCAGCAGCTCGAACGTCGGCCGAGGCCCGGGAGTAGATACGCAGTATTTT. Translated: CASSSNVGRGPGVDTQYF.